These 16 T cell receptor beta chains share one sample of origin, sequenced in a study of blood T cell repertoires in COVID-19. TCRdb's copy holds only in-frame clones and misses some; the assay was immunoSEQ multiplex PCR. Among 200,000 or so clones listed, approximately 90% were seen once. The sequencing input was PBMCs or T cells enriched from blood (not recorded which). The source is a woman in her forties with acute COVID-19.

V is TRBV29-1 and J is TRBJ2-2; TRBD1 aligns across 7 bases. CDR3 length: 15 amino acids. Germline trimming cut 4 bases from V and 0 bases from J; bases unmatched to any gene: 5. Germline lookup yields CDR1 SQVTM and CDR2 ANQGSEA. CDR3 nucleotides: TGCAGCGTTGTAACGGGACAGTCGAACACCGGGGAGCTGTTTTTT. Protein product: CSVVTGQSNTGELFF.

This sequence joins TRBV6-1 and TRBJ2-5, with 8 bases that match TRBD1. This CDR3 has 17 residues. Germline CDR1 and CDR2: MNHNS and SASEGT. After removal of 3 bases from V and 5 bases from J, the junction contained 14 bases not matched to a gene. In DNA, the CDR3 is TGTGCCAGCAGTGATCGGGCCTACAGGGGGGAAGGGGAGACCCAGTACTTC. It translates to CASSDRAYRGEGETQYF.

Notes on this clone: At one of its ends the junction is not consistent with the germline gene, which may arise from a read error. V is TRBV6-1 and J is TRBJ1-5; unclear D gene. The CDR3 runs 15 residues. Germline CDR1 reads MNHNS; CDR2 reads SASEGT. CDR3 residues: CASREVIYSNQPQHF. The CDR3, as DNA: TGTGCCAGCAGGGAAGTGATCTATAGCAATCAGCCCCAGCATTTT.

The J gene is TRBJ2-5, the V gene TRBV9, with 7 bases that match TRBD2. Per germline, CDR1 SGDLS and CDR2 YYNGEE. After removal of 0 bases from V and 5 bases from J, the junction contained 4 bases not matched to a gene. The CDR3 covers 14 residues. CDR3 residues: CASSVAAGRETQYF. The CDR3 bases are TGTGCCAGCAGCGTAGCAGCGGGAAGGGAGACCCAGTACTTC.

The CDR3 region is CASSPDRDWNQPQHF. CDR3 DNA: TGTGCCAGCAGTCCGGACAGGGATTGGAATCAGCCCCAGCATTTT. This sequence joins TRBV6-2 or TRBV6-3 and TRBJ1-5; TRBD1 matches 8 bases. Per the germline V gene, CDR1 is MNHEY and CDR2 is SVGEGT. The ends lost 5 bases at V and 4 bases at J; junction bases unmatched: 7. The CDR3 contains 15 residues.

The genes are TRBV12-5 and TRBJ1-6; a possible D gene is TRBD1 (6 bases). This CDR3 is 14 amino acids long. V lost 10 bases to trimming and J lost 7 bases, with 17 bases between them. From germline, CDR1 is LGHNT and CDR2 FRNRAP. The CDR3 loop is CATRWGLSNSPLHF. CDR3 DNA sequence: TGTGCTACCCGCTGGGGGCTTTCGAATTCACCCCTCCACTTT.

V gene TRBV5-1 combines with J gene TRBJ2-5, with D unresolved. From germline, CDR1 is SGHRS and CDR2 YFSETQ. The CDR3 runs to 13 residues. V lost 1 base and J lost 5, with 9 bases in between. CDR3 in DNA: TGCGCCAGCAGCTTGCGTAGCTTTGAGACCCAGTACTTC. It specifies CASSLRSFETQYF.

V gene TRBV12-3 or TRBV12-4 combines with J gene TRBJ2-5, with D possibly TRBD2 on 5 matching bases. There are 12 residues in the CDR3. The V end was cut by 5 bases, the J end by 4 bases, with 8 bases between. The CDR3 nucleotides read TGTGCCAGCAGTAACCGGGGAGAGACCCAGTACTTC. Protein sequence: CASSNRGETQYF.

The chain employs TRBV29-1 and TRBJ2-5; TRBD1 matches 8 bases. With V trimmed by 6 bases and J by 2 bases, 5 bases remained unmatched. CDR3 size: 13 residues. CDR1 and CDR2 from the germline V gene are SQVTM and ANQGSEA. DNA of the CDR3: TGCAGCGTCCAGGGACAGGCTCAAGAGACCCAGTACTTC. This codes for CSVQGQAQETQYF.

The chain employs TRBV6-2 or TRBV6-3 and TRBJ2-6; 10 bases map to TRBD2. CDR1 and CDR2 (germline): MNHEY, SVGEGT. The CDR3 is made up of 18 amino acids. Trimming removed 2 bases from V and 0 bases from J; junction bases left unmatched: 4. The CDR3 protein is CASSYRTSGISGANVLTF. CDR3 nucleotide sequence: TGTGCCAGCAGTTACCGTACTAGCGGGATCTCTGGGGCCAACGTCCTGACTTTC.

This sequence joins TRBV5-5 and TRBJ2-7, with no clear D. The V end lost 6 bases, the J end lost 4 bases, and 17 bases lay between the germline ends. CDR1 is SGHKS, CDR2 YYEKEE, per germline (reference sequence). This CDR3 region has 14 residues. CDR3 in DNA: TGTGCCAGCACCTCCCCCGGCAGGCCTTACGAGCAGTACTTC. Protein: CASTSPGRPYEQYF.

The chain combines TRBV18 with TRBJ2-5; no firm D call. V lost 2 bases to trimming and J lost 4 bases, with 5 bases between them. Per germline, CDR1 KGHSH and CDR2 LQKENI. This CDR3 has 12 amino acids. The CDR3 is CASSPSGETQYF. As DNA, the CDR3 is TGTGCCAGCTCACCATCGGGAGAGACCCAGTACTTC.

The V call is TRBV7-2, the J call TRBJ1-3; 7 bases agree with TRBD1. Per germline, CDR1 SGHTA and CDR2 FQGNSA. V lost 7 bases, J lost 3 bases, and 9 bases stayed unmatched. The CDR3 loop spans 15 amino acids. CDR3 coding DNA: TGTGCCAGCACCACAGACAGGGCAGGTGGAAACACCATATATTTT. Protein sequence: CASTTDRAGGNTIYF.

The chain joins TRBV13 to TRBJ1-3; D is undetermined. The length of the CDR3 is 17 residues. Germline-derived CDR1 and CDR2 are PRHDT and FYEKMQ (reference sequence). V was pared by 4 bases and J by 0 bases, with 16 bases between. The CDR3 DNA reads as TGTGCCAGCAGCTCCCGCACCACGGAGTTCTCTGGAAACACCATATATTTT. Translated, it gives CASSSRTTEFSGNTIYF.

The genes are TRBV7-2 and TRBJ1-2; 8 positions match TRBD1. Per germline, CDR1 SGHTA and CDR2 FQGNSA. V gave up 5 bases and J gave up 8 bases; unmatched junction bases: 16. This CDR3 contains 16 residues. The CDR3 is CASSPPLQDRVSGYTF. CDR3 coding DNA: TGTGCCAGCAGCCCCCCCTTACAGGACAGGGTTTCGGGCTACACCTTC.

This clone came up once. V and J are TRBV5-5 and TRBJ2-7; 7 nucleotides match TRBD1. With 0 bases clipped from V and 0 bases from J, the junction kept 3 bases outside the gene matches. The germline CDR1 and CDR2 sequences are SGHKS and YYEKEE (reference sequence). The CDR3 length is 15 residues. The DNA for the CDR3 is TGTGCCAGCAGCTTGGGAGGGGGCGCCTCCTACGAGCAGTACTTC. This encodes CASSLGGGASYEQYF.